This T cell receptor beta chain was captured by sequencing in a study of glioma-infiltrating T cells. This clonotype has ten or more counts. What it recognizes is unknown. The iRepertoire nested amplicon-rescue multiplex PCR amplified TCR alpha and beta CDR3s from RNA. For one-step reverse transcription and amplification, about 85-400 ng of tissue mRNA or PBMC total RNA was used. TCRdb re-derived calls from the multiplex PCR reads in MiXCR, one entry per CDR3 protein. Of approximately 190,000 distinct CDR3 sequences listed, around 30% are singletons. There are 16 residues in the CDR3. V dropped 4 bases and J dropped 9; count of bases not matched to a gene: 11. Germline assignment: CDR1 MNHEY and CDR2 SMNVEV (reference sequence). Study observations and caveats: Tissue-blood divergence was below expectation in non-neoplastic patients, above in gliomas. Tissue and blood shared very few CDR3 sequences.

V and J are TRBV27 and TRBJ2-1, with 11 bases aligning to TRBD2. Sequences were obtained from glioma tissue, nonneoplastic brain tissue, or PBMCs (not recorded which). The clonotype was recovered from a human donor with low-grade glioma or glioblastoma, undergoing nonglioma brain surgery, or in good health (not recorded which). The CDR3 reads CASSSPGTSGSGEQFF. CDR3 sequence (DNA): TGTGCCAGCAGTTCGCCAGGGACTAGCGGTTCTGGTGAGCAGTTCTTC.